This T cell receptor (beta chain) comes out of a study of blood T cells in healthy people across ages. Those donating, healthy Caucasian individuals from Russia, were aged roughly 6 to 95. Per the germline V gene, CDR1 is LGHDT and CDR2 is YNNKEL (reference sequence). The CDR3 runs 15 residues. The V and J ends lost 0 bases and 11 bases, in that order; junction bases with no gene match: 9. The authors ran a second PCR of 7 to 11 cycles using a sample-barcoded 5' primer and a J-beta primer mix. MiXCR, applied by TCRdb to the 5' RACE reads, yields one record per CDR3 protein. The sample consists of more than 1,400,000 distinct CDR3 sequences, around two fifths of them appearing once. This clonotype was seen more than once but under ten times.

The rearrangement uses TRBV3-1 and TRBJ2-5, with 10 positions matching TRBD2. The TCR originated in a woman between 18 and 30 years old in good health. Sequencing was carried out using blood. In DNA form, the CDR3 reads TGTGCCAGCAGCCAAGAGGCTAGCGGGAGCTACGGGCAGTACTTC. It specifies CASSQEASGSYGQYF.